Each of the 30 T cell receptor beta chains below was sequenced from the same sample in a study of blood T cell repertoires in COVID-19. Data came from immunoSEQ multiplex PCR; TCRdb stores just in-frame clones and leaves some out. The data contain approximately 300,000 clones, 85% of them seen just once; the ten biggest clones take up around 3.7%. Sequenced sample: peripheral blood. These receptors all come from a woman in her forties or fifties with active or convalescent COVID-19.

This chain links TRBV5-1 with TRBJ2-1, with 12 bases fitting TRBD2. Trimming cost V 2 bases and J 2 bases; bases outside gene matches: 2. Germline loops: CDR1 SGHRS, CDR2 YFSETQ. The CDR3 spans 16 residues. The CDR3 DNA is TGCGCCAGCAGCTTCTGGACTAGCGGGACCTACAATGAGCAGTTCTTC. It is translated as CASSFWTSGTYNEQFF.

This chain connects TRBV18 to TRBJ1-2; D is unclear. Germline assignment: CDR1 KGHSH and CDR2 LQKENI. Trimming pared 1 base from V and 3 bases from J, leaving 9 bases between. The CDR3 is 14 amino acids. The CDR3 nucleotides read TGTGCCAGCTCACCACAGGGAGAGTACTATGGCTACACCTTC. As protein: CASSPQGEYYGYTF.

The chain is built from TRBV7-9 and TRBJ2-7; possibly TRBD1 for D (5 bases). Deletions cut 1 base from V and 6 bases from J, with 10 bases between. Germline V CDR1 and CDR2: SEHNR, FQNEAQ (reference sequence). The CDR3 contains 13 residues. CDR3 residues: CASSLVQGLEQYF. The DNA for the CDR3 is TGTGCCAGCAGCTTAGTCCAGGGTCTCGAGCAGTACTTC.

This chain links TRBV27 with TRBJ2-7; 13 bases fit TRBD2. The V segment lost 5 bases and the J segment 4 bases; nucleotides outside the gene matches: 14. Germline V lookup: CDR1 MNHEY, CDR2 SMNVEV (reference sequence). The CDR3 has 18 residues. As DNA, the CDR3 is TGTGCCAGCAGTCTAGGGACTAGCGGGAATAGGTTAAAGTACGAGCAGTACTTC. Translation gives CASSLGTSGNRLKYEQYF.

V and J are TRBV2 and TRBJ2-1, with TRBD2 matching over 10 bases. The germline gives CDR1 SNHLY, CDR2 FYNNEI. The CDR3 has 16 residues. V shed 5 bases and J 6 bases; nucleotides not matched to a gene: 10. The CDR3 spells CASSSHLAGASNEQFF. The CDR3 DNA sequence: TGTGCCAGCAGTTCGCATCTAGCGGGAGCCTCCAATGAGCAGTTCTTC.

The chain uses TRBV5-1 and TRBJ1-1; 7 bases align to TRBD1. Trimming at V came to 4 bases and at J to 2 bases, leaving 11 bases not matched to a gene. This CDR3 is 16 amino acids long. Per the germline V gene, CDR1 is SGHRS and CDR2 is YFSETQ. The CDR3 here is CASSPSRTGDNTEAFF. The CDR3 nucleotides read TGCGCCAGCAGCCCCAGTCGTACAGGGGATAACACTGAAGCTTTCTTT. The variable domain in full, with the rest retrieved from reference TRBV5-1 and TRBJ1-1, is KAGVTQTPRYLIKTRGQQVTLSCSPISGHRSVSWYQQTPGQGLQFLFEYFSETQRNKGNFPGRFSGRQFSNSRSEMNVSTLELGDSALYLCASSPSRTGDNTEAFFGQGTRLTVV.

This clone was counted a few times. The CDR3 reads CASSINGDSGNTIYF. The CDR3 nucleotides are TGTGCCAGTAGTATTAACGGGGACTCTGGAAACACCATATATTTT. V gene TRBV19 combines with J gene TRBJ1-3; D is undetermined. V shed 3 bases and J shed 0 bases, with 9 bases lying between them. This CDR3 has 15 amino acids. Germline CDR1 reads LNHDA; CDR2 reads SQIVND (reference sequence).

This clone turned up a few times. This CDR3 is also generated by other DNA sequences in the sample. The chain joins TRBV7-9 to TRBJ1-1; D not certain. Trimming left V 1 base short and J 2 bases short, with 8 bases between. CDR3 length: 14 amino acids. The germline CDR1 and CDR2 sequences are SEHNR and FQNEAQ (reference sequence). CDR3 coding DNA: TGTGCCAGCAGCTTAGTAGCGGGAAACACTGAAGCTTTCTTT. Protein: CASSLVAGNTEAFF.

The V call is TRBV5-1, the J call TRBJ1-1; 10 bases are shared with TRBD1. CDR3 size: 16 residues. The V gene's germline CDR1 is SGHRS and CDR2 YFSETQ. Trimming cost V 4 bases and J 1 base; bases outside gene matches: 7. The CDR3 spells CASSPARQGANTEAFF. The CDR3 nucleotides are TGCGCCAGCAGCCCCGCCCGACAGGGGGCGAACACTGAAGCTTTCTTT.

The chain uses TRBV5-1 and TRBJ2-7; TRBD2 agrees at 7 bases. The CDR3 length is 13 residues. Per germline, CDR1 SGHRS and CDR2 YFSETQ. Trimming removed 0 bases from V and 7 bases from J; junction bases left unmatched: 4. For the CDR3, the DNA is TGCGCCAGCAGCTTGGTCCTACTAGCGGAGCAGTACTTC. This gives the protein CASSLVLLAEQYF.

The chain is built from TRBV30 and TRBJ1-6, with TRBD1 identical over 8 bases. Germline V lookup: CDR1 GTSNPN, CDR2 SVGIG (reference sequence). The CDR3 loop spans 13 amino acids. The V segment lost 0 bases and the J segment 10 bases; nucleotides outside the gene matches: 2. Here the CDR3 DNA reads TGTGCCTGGAGTGTACAGGGGGGCTCACCCCTCCACTTT. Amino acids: CAWSVQGGSPLHF.

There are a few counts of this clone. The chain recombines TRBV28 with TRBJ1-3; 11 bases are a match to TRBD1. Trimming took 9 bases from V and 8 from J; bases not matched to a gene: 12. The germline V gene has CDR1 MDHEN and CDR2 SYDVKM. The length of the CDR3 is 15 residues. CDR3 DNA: TGTGCCAGTTTGGACAGGGGGCGGTCCGGGCACACCATATATTTT. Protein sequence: CASLDRGRSGHTIYF.

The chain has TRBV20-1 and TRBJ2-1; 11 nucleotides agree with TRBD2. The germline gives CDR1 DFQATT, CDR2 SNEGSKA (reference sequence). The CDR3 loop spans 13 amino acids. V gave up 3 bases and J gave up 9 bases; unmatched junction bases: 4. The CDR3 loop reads CSASISGRGEQFF. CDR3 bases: TGCAGTGCTAGTATTAGCGGGAGGGGTGAGCAGTTCTTC.

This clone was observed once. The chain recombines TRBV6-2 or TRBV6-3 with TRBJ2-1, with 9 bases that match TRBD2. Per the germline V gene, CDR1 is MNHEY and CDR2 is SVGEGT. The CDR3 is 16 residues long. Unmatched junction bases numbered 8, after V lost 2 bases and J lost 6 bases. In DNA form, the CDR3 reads TGTGCCAGCAGTTACCGAGTGGGACTAGCACGCAATGAGCAGTTCTTC. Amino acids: CASSYRVGLARNEQFF.

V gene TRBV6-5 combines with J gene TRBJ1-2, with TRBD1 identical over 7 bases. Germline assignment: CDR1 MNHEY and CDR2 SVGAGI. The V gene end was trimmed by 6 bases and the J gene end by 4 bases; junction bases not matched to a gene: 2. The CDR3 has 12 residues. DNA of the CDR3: TGTGCCAGCAGGAGGGACAGCTATGGCTACACCTTC. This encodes CASRRDSYGYTF.

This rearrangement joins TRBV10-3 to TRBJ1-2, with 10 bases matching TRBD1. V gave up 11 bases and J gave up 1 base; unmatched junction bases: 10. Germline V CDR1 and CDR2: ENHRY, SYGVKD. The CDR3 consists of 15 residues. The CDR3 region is CASRGGQGNNYGYTF. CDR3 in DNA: TGTGCCTCCAGGGGGGGACAGGGGAATAACTATGGCTACACCTTC.

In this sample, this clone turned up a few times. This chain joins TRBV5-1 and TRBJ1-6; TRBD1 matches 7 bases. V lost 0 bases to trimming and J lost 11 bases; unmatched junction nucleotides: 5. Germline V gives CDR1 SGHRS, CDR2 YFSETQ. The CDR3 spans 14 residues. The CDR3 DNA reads TGCGCCAGCAGCTTGGGGACAGGTAGTCCACCCCTCCACTTT. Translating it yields CASSLGTGSPPLHF.

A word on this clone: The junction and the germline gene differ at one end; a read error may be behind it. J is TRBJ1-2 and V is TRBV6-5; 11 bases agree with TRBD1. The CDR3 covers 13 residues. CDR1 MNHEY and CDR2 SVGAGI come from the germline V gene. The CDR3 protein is CASSKPGQGVHSF. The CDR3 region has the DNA TGTGCCAGCAGTAAACCGGGACAGGGGGTGCATTCCTTC.

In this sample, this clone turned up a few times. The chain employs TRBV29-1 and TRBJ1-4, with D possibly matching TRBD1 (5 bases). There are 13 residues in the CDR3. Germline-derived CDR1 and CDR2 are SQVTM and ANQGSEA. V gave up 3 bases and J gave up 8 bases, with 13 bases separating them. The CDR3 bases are TGCAGCGTTGAGGGGCACTTTGGGGAAAAACTGTTTTTT. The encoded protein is CSVEGHFGEKLFF.

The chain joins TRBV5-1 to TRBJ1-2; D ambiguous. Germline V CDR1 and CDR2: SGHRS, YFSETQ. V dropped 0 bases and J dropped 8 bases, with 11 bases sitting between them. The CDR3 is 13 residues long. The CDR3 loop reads CASSLDSYQGYTF. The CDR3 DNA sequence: TGCGCCAGCAGCTTGGACAGCTACCAGGGCTACACCTTC.

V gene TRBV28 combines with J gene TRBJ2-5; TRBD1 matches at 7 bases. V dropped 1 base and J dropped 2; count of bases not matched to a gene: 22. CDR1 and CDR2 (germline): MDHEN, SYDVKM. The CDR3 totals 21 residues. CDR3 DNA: TGTGCCAGCAGTTTATCTGGCTTCCTCCCCCGCCGGGACAGAACACAAGAGACCCAGTACTTC. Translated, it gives CASSLSGFLPRRDRTQETQYF.

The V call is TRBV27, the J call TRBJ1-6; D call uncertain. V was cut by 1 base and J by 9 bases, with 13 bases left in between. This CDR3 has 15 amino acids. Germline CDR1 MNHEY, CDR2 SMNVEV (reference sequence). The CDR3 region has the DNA TGTGCCAGCAGTTTATGGTCGCCTTTGGCTTCACCCCTCCACTTT. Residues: CASSLWSPLASPLHF.

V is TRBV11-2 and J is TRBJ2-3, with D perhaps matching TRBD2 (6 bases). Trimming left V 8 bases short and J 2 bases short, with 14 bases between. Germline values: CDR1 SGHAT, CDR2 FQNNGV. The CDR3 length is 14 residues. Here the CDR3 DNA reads TGTGCCAGCTCCCCCGGGAGCCTCACAGATACGCAGTATTTT. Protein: CASSPGSLTDTQYF.

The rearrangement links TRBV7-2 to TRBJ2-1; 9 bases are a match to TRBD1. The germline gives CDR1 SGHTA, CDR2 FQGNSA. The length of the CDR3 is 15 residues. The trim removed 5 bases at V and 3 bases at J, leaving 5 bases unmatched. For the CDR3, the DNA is TGTGCCAGCAGCACACGGACAGGGGTCTACAATGAGCAGTTCTTC. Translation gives CASSTRTGVYNEQFF.

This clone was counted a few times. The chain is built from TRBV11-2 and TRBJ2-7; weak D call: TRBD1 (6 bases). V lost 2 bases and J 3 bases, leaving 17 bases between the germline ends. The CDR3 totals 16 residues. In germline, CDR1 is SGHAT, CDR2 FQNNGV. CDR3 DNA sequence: TGTGCCAGCAGCTTACAACAGGGAAGGTTGAGCTACGAGCAGTACTTC. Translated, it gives CASSLQQGRLSYEQYF.

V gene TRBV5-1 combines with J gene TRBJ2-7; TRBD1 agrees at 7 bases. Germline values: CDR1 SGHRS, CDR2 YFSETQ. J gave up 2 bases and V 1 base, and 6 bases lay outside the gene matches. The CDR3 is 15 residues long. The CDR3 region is CASSLTRGRAYEQYF. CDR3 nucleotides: TGCGCCAGCAGCTTGACGAGGGGGCGCGCCTACGAGCAGTACTTC. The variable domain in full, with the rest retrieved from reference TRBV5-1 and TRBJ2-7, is KAGVTQTPRYLIKTRGQQVTLSCSPISGHRSVSWYQQTPGQGLQFLFEYFSETQRNKGNFPGRFSGRQFSNSRSEMNVSTLELGDSALYLCASSLTRGRAYEQYFGPGTRLTVT.

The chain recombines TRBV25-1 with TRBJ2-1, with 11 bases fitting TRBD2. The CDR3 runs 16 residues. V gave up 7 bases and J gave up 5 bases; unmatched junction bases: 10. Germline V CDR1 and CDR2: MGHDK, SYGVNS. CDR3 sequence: CASKSFGTSGDNEQFF. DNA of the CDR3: TGTGCCAGCAAGTCATTCGGGACTAGCGGAGACAATGAGCAGTTCTTC.

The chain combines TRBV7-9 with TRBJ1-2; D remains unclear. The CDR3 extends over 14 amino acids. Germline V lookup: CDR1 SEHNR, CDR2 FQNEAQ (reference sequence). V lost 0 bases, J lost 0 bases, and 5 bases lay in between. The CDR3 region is CASSLAAANYGYTF. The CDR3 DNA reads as TGTGCCAGCAGCTTAGCTGCAGCTAACTATGGCTACACCTTC.

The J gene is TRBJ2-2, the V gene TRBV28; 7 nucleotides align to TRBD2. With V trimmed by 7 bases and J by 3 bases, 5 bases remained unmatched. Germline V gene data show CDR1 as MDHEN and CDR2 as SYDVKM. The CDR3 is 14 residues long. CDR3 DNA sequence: TGTGCCAGCAAGCGGGGCGGGGACACCGGGGAGCTGTTTTTT. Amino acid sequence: CASKRGGDTGELFF.

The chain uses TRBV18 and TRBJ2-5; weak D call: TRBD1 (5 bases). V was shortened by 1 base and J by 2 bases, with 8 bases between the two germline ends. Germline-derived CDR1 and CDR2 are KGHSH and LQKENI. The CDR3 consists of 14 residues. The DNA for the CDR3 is TGTGCCAGCTCACCACAGCAGGGACAAGAGACCCAGTACTTC. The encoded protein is CASSPQQGQETQYF.